This TCR beta chain was sequenced during a study of tumor and adjacent non-tumor tissue in lung cancer. Note on this clonotype: One end of the junction varies from germline; a read error may be responsible.

A modified ARM-PCR protocol with three rounds of nested PCR amplified TCRbeta. TCRdb re-analysed the multiplex PCR reads in MiXCR, keeping a single row per CDR3 protein. The table has about 76,000 distinct CDR3 sequences, about two thirds seen once. No cell sorting was done before RNA was extracted from the tissue. Between August and November 2014, newly diagnosed, chemotherapy-naive lung cancer patients underwent thoracic surgery in China. The CDR3 has 16 amino acids. Germline lookup yields CDR1 MDHEN and CDR2 SYDVKM. Sequenced input: lung tumor tissue. This rearrangement joins TRBV28 to TRBJ2-7; 9 nucleotides align to TRBD1. This receptor was obtained from a woman in her seventies with non-small cell lung cancer. CDR3 region: CVSSLPRDRVSYEQYF. For the CDR3, the DNA is TGTGTCAGCAGTTTACCCCGGGACAGGGTTTCCTACGAGCAGTACTTC.